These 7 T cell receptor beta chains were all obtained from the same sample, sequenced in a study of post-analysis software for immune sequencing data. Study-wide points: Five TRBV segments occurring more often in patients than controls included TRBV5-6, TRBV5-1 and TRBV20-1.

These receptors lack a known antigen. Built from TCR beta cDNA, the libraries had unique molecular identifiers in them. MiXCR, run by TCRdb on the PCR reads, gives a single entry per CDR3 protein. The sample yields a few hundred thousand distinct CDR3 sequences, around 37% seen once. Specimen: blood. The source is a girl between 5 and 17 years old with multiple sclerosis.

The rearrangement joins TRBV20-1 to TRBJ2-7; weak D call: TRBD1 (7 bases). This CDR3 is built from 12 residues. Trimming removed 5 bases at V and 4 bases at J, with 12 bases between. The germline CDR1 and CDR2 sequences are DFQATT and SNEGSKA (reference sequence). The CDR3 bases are TGCAGTGCTGCGGGACAGAATTACGAGCAGTACTTC. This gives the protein CSAAGQNYEQYF.

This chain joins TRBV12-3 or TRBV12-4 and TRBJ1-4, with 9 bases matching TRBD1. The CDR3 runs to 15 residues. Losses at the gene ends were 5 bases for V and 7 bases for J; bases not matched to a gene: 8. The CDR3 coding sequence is TGTGCCAGCAGTCTGAGGGACAGGGCCCGTGAAAAACTGTTTTTT. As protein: CASSLRDRAREKLFF.

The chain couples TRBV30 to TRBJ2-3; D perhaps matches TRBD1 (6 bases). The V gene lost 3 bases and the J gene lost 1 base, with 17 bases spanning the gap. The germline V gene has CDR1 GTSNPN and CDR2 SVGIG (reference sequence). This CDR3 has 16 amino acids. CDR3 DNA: TGTGCCTGGAGGCCAGGGTTGGGACACCGCACAGATACGCAGTATTTT. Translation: CAWRPGLGHRTDTQYF.

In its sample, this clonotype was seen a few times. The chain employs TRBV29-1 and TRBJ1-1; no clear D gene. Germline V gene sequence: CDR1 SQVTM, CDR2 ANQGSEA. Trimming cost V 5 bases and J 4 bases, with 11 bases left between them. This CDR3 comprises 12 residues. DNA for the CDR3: TGCAGCGTTTTGTCCTGGAGCACTGAAGCTTTCTTT. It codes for CSVLSWSTEAFF. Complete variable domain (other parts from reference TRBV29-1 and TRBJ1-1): SAVISQKPSRDICQRGTSLTIQCQVDSQVTMMFWYRQQPGQSLTLIATANQGSEATYESGFVIDKFPISRPNLTFSTLTVSNMSPEDSSIYLCSVLSWSTEAFFGQGTRLTVV.

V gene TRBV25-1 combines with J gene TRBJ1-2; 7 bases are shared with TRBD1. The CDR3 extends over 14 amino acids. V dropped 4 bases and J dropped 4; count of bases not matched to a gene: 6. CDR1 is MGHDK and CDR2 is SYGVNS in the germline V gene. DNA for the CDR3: TGTGCCAGCAGTGTGGGGGACAGCCTCTATGGCTACACCTTC. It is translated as CASSVGDSLYGYTF.

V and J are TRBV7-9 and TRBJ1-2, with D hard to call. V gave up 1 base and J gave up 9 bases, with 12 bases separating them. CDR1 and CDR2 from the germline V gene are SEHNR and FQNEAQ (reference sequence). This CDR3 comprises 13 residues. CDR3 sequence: CASSLGSQARYTF. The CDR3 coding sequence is TGTGCCAGCAGCTTAGGGTCCCAGGCCCGCTACACCTTC.

The CDR3 coding sequence is TGTGCCAGCAGCCAAGGAGACCGGGGGCATGCGGATACGCAGTATTTT. It translates to CASSQGDRGHADTQYF. The genes are TRBV4-2 and TRBJ2-3; the D call may be TRBD1 or TRBD2 (6 bases each). The CDR3 consists of 16 residues. V was cut by 1 base and J by 6 bases, with 17 bases left in between. The germline V gene encodes CDR1 LGHNA and CDR2 YNFKEQ.